This T cell receptor beta chain emerged from a study of shared clonotypes between healthy human individuals. Whole-study context: Each donor's CD4 naive and CD4 memory cells filled three plates apiece, CD8 naive two, and CD8 memory one.

Naive CD8 populations comprised CD45RO-negative cells positively selected for CCR7, excluding terminally differentiated effector memory CD45RA+ cells. HIV-negative, healthy adults without recent acute infections or vaccinations were the donors. Regarding this clone: Antigen: not known.

The V segment lost 3 bases and the J segment 4 bases; nucleotides outside the gene matches: 2. Germline V gene data show CDR1 as MRHNA and CDR2 as SNTAGT. There are 13 residues in the CDR3. Profiling relied on immunoSEQ multiplex PCR, and the TCRdb table lists in-frame clones only, not all of them. The data hold 1.5 million to 2.5 million clones, with about 95% observed a single time. Study-level points and caveats: The diversity represented, both genetic and in exposure history, was limited by few donors. It was observed that roughly 5% of naive CD4 clonotypes were shared across a handful of donors.

The chain employs TRBV6-4 and TRBJ1-2, with TRBD1 matching over 7 bases. This TCR was sampled from a man younger than 35 in good health. The sample was naive CD8+ T cells sorted from blood. The CDR3 DNA is TGTGCCAGCAGTGAAAGACAGGGCTATGGCTACACCTTC. Protein sequence: CASSERQGYGYTF.